What follows are 5 T cell receptor gamma chains derived from one specimen sequenced in a study of Vδ1+ human thymocytes. Study-wide points: Thymic TRG and TRD repertoires appeared highly polyclonal.

The template was reverse-transcribed extracted RNA. CDR3 amplicons came from multiplex PCR with pooled V-gene forward and constant-region reverse primers. TCRdb made new clone calls on the multiplex PCR reads using CATT. The table shows roughly 24,000 gamma-chain clones, with roughly 13% occurring only once. Antigens of these TCRs are unknown. Source material: Vdelta1+ gamma-delta thymocytes from the thymus. Subset noted: FACS-sorted CD3+ TCRalphabeta- TCRVdelta1+ TCRVdelta2- thymocytes. The receptors were gathered from a child younger than two who had congenital heart surgery.

In its sample, this clone was seen a few times. Other DNA sequences in the same sample also yield this CDR3. The chain uses TRGV4 and TRGJ1 or TRGJ2. Trimming at V came to 1 base and at J to 7 bases, leaving 4 bases not matched to a gene. This CDR3 spans 12 amino acids. Germline CDR1 EGSTGY, CDR2 YDSYTSSV. CDR3 DNA sequence: TGTGCCACCTGGGATGGCCCATATAAGAAACTCTTT. Protein product: CATWDGPYKKLF.

This clone has only a few counts. At one of its ends the junction is not consistent with the germline gene, which may arise from a read error. The chain has TRGV4 and TRGJ1 or TRGJ2. The CDR3 contains 12 residues. Germline lookup yields CDR1 EGSTGY and CDR2 YDSYTSSV. In nucleotides, the CDR3 is TGTGCCACCTGGAATGGAAATTATAAGAAACTCTTT. This gives the protein CATWNGNYKKLF.

This clone was counted only a few times. This chain joins TRGV8 and TRGJ1 or TRGJ2. The CDR3 runs 12 residues. Trimming took 2 bases from V and 7 from J; bases not matched to a gene: 5. The germline V gene has CDR1 VENAVY and CDR2 YDSYNSRV. CDR3 sequence: CATWDKSYKKLF. The CDR3 bases are TGTGCCACCTGGGATAAATCCTATAAGAAACTCTTT.

The chain carries TRGV2 and TRGJP2. There are 12 residues in the CDR3. Trimming removed 2 bases from V and 10 bases from J; junction bases left unmatched: 4. CDR1 and CDR2 (germline): EGSNGY, YDSYNSKV. CDR3 DNA: TGTGCCACCTGGGACGCGGGTTGGATCAAGACGTTT. The encoded protein is CATWDAGWIKTF.

This clone is labeled as medium-sized. Distinct nucleotide sequences in the sample also encode this CDR3. The chain joins TRGV5 to TRGJ1 or TRGJ2. Germline lookup yields CDR1 VINAFY and CDR2 YDVSNSKD. The CDR3 runs 13 residues. The trim removed 0 bases at V and 3 bases at J, leaving 2 bases unmatched. The CDR3 here is CATWDRGYYKKLF. Written as DNA, the CDR3 is TGTGCCACCTGGGACAGGGGTTATTATAAGAAACTCTTT.